This T cell receptor (beta chain) was retrieved from a study of neurological immune-mediated disorders. Study-wide results and caveats: When grouped phylogenetically, the repertoires of 18 of the 34 multiple sclerosis patients fell together in one related-CDR3 cluster, which is a possible signature. The multiple sclerosis repertoire cluster was not associated with any clinical or MRI feature, with the authors stating that larger cohorts are needed.

The trim removed 2 bases at V and 1 base at J, leaving 5 bases unmatched. The CDR3 sequence is 17 residues long. Germline V CDR1 and CDR2: LGHNA, YNFKEQ. 5'RACE generated cDNA with 10-nucleotide random UMIs. TCRdb passed the 5' RACE reads through MiXCR, listing each CDR3 protein once. The sample records some 65,000 distinct CDR3 sequences, 4.1% being singletons. Source material was 2 million unsorted PBMCs, stored at -80 °C in RNAlater. This clonotype was counted at least ten times. The antigen is not known. The receptor was isolated from a man aged 50 or older with multiple sclerosis. This rearrangement joins TRBV4-2 to TRBJ2-2; 9 positions agree with TRBD2. The sequenced sample was PBMCs. The CDR3 DNA follows: TGTGCCAGCAGCCAACTAGCGGGGAATAAGAACACCGGGGAGCTGTTTTTT. It is translated as CASSQLAGNKNTGELFF.